The 26 T cell receptor beta chains below were found in one sample sequenced in a study of CD8 T cells in Susac syndrome. RNA was extracted with the RNeasy kit, and a quantity of about 0.45 to 1 ug was reverse transcribed using random hexamers. TCRdb itself ran the immunoSEQ multiplex PCR reads through MiXCR, one entry per CDR3 protein. The table has about 180,000 distinct CDR3 sequences, about 95% seen once; the top ten hold 0.15% to 0.2%. Sequencing was done on a sample of CD8+ T cells from PBMCs. The receptor set was obtained from a human donor with multiple sclerosis.

The CDR3 is CASSLRFEKLFF. Here the CDR3 DNA reads TGTGCCAGCAGCCTACGCTTCGAAAAACTGTTTTTT. The chain combines TRBV9 with TRBJ1-4; the D is unclear. Trimming stripped 4 bases from V and 8 bases from J, with 9 bases between. Germline V gene lookup returns CDR1 SGDLS and CDR2 YYNGEE. CDR3 size: 12 residues.

The genes are TRBV5-6 and TRBJ1-1, with 7 bases that match TRBD1. The CDR3 has 14 amino acids. Germline V gene sequence: CDR1 SGHDT, CDR2 YYEEEE. Trimming at V came to 0 bases and at J to 2 bases, leaving 1 base not matched to a gene. CDR3 bases: TGTGCCAGCAGCTTGGGGGACAGTAACACTGAAGCTTTCTTT. As protein: CASSLGDSNTEAFF.

The rearrangement joins TRBV14 to TRBJ1-6; D gene ambiguous. CDR1 and CDR2 from the germline V gene are SGHDN and FVKESK. V was cut by 1 base and J by 9 bases, with 10 bases left in between. This CDR3 spans 14 amino acids. The chain's CDR3 is CASSQAGFLSPLHF. The CDR3 DNA reads as TGTGCCAGCAGCCAAGCAGGTTTCCTTTCACCCCTCCACTTT.

V usage is TRBV6-5 and J usage is TRBJ1-1; D is perhaps TRBD1 (5 bases). The CDR3 extends over 14 amino acids. Germline V gene lookup returns CDR1 MNHEY and CDR2 SVGAGI. Trimming removed 2 bases from V and 0 bases from J, with 7 bases in between. The CDR3 sequence is CASSYEGLNTEAFF. CDR3 bases: TGTGCCAGCAGTTACGAGGGGTTGAACACTGAAGCTTTCTTT.

The rearrangement links TRBV27 to TRBJ2-3; 7 bases fit TRBD1. J gave up 6 bases and V 3 bases, and 6 bases lay outside the gene matches. Germline lookup yields CDR1 MNHEY and CDR2 SMNVEV (reference sequence). The length of the CDR3 is 14 residues. CDR3: CASSLQNRGDTQYF. The CDR3 region has the DNA TGTGCCAGCAGTTTGCAAAACAGGGGCGATACGCAGTATTTT.

Of note for this clonotype: One end of the junction does not line up with germline, which may come from a read error. The chain recombines TRBV12-3 or TRBV12-4 with TRBJ2-3; maybe TRBD1 (5 bases). This CDR3 is built from 13 residues. The CDR3 region has the DNA TGTGCCAGCAGTTTAGCTGGGGCTCGAGGATCCACTTTT. Amino acid sequence: CASSLAGARGSTF.

This chain uses TRBV12-5 with TRBJ1-1, with D uncertain. CDR1 is LGHNT and CDR2 is FRNRAP in the germline V gene. With 6 bases removed from V and 0 bases from J, the gap between germline ends came to 5 bases. CDR3 length equals 12 residues. The CDR3 DNA is TGTGCTAGTGGCCACCTGAACACTGAAGCTTTCTTT. Translating gives CASGHLNTEAFF.

The chain uses TRBV29-1 and TRBJ2-2, with TRBD1 as a possible D gene (5 bases). Germline V CDR1 and CDR2: SQVTM, ANQGSEA. V was shortened by 5 bases and J by 1 base, with 8 bases between the two germline ends. This CDR3 region has 13 residues. The CDR3 region is CSVLTGNTGELFF. The CDR3 coding sequence is TGCAGCGTTTTAACAGGGAACACCGGGGAGCTGTTTTTT.

The V gene is TRBV20-1, the J gene TRBJ2-2, with TRBD1 identical over 11 bases. The V gene's germline CDR1 is DFQATT and CDR2 SNEGSKA (reference sequence). V was pared by 4 bases and J by 6 bases, with 4 bases of the junction left unmatched. This CDR3 region has 14 residues. The CDR3 is CSATGTGGPGELFF. CDR3 bases: TGCAGTGCTACCGGGACAGGGGGGCCCGGGGAGCTGTTTTTT.

This clonotype occurred once. CDR3 residues: CASRLGTNKSHEQYF. In DNA form, the CDR3 reads TGTGCCAGCCGCTTAGGGACCAATAAGTCCCACGAGCAGTACTTC. The V call is TRBV2, the J call TRBJ2-7; D possibly uses TRBD1 or TRBD2 (5 bases each). The germline V and J ends were trimmed by 8 bases and 5 bases, with 22 bases remaining between them. Per germline, CDR1 SNHLY and CDR2 FYNNEI. The CDR3 totals 15 residues.

The chain employs TRBV9 and TRBJ2-5, with TRBD2 as a possible D gene (6 bases). The CDR3 totals 12 residues. The ends were cut back, 0 bases at V and 11 bases at J, with 11 bases in the middle. Germline values: CDR1 SGDLS, CDR2 YYNGEE. DNA for the CDR3: TGTGCCAGCAGCGTAGATGAGGGACTTCAGTACTTC. It yields the protein CASSVDEGLQYF.

The V call is TRBV5-1, the J call TRBJ1-1; D unresolved. Trimming stripped 4 bases from V and 3 bases from J, with 13 bases between. The CDR3 extends over 14 amino acids. Germline assignment: CDR1 SGHRS and CDR2 YFSETQ. As DNA, the CDR3 is TGCGCCAGCAGCCCACGGACGGCCCACACTGAAGCTTTCTTT. This gives the protein CASSPRTAHTEAFF.

The V gene is TRBV28, the J gene TRBJ2-7; 9 bases align to TRBD2. V lost 7 bases and J lost 5; bases outside the gene matches: 9. This CDR3 comprises 14 residues. Germline V CDR1 and CDR2: MDHEN, SYDVKM. Here the CDR3 reads CASNSAGGPHEQYF. The CDR3 DNA reads TGTGCCAGCAACTCGGCGGGAGGGCCCCACGAGCAGTACTTC.

In its sample, this clonotype was seen once. The chain is built from TRBV19 and TRBJ1-1, with TRBD1 as a possible D gene (6 bases). The length of the CDR3 is 14 residues. Per the germline V gene, CDR1 is LNHDA and CDR2 is SQIVND (reference sequence). V was cut by 6 bases and J by 0 bases, with 11 bases left in between. The CDR3 DNA follows: TGTGCCAGTAGCAAGGACAGCCTGAACACTGAAGCTTTCTTT. Protein sequence: CASSKDSLNTEAFF.

The chain couples TRBV5-1 to TRBJ1-2, with D maybe TRBD1 (5 bases). The V end lost 4 bases, the J end lost 5 bases, and 15 bases lay between the germline ends. The CDR3 totals 14 residues. Germline CDR1 and CDR2: SGHRS and YFSETQ. This CDR3 is CASSIDGAGYGYTF. In DNA form, the CDR3 reads TGCGCCAGCAGCATAGACGGGGCGGGATATGGCTACACCTTC. Full variable domain (remainder filled in from reference TRBV5-1 and TRBJ1-2): KAGVTQTPRYLIKTRGQQVTLSCSPISGHRSVSWYQQTPGQGLQFLFEYFSETQRNKGNFPGRFSGRQFSNSRSEMNVSTLELGDSALYLCASSIDGAGYGYTFGSGTRLTVV.

This chain links TRBV29-1 with TRBJ2-7; D gene ambiguous. This CDR3 has 13 residues. Germline lookup yields CDR1 SQVTM and CDR2 ANQGSEA. The V and J ends lost 1 base and 3 bases respectively, with 10 bases between them. The CDR3 DNA reads as TGCAGCGTTGAAGTCACGGGCTTCTACGAGCAGTACTTC. As protein: CSVEVTGFYEQYF.

This chain connects TRBV29-1 to TRBJ2-7; D gene ambiguous. CDR1 SQVTM and CDR2 ANQGSEA come from the germline V gene. The CDR3 contains 11 residues. The CDR3 bases are TGCAGTACTCGTGGCTCATACGAGCAGTACTTC. This sequence encodes CSTRGSYEQYF.

CDR3 residues: CASRRNFRDEETQYF. CDR3 in DNA: TGTGCCAGCAGACGGAACTTCCGGGACGAAGAGACCCAGTACTTC. The V call is TRBV6-5, the J call TRBJ2-5; D tentatively reads TRBD1 or TRBD2 (5 bases each). Germline loops: CDR1 MNHEY, CDR2 SVGAGI. The CDR3 spans 15 residues. V gave up 6 bases and J gave up 3 bases, with 17 bases separating them.

The CDR3 sequence: CASSFRNEQFF. The CDR3 DNA follows: TGCGCCAGCAGCTTCAGGAATGAGCAGTTCTTC. V is TRBV5-1 and J is TRBJ2-1; D is undetermined. There are 11 residues in the CDR3. The germline V gene encodes CDR1 SGHRS and CDR2 YFSETQ. Trimming took off 2 bases at V and 7 bases at J, with 4 bases between the two ends.

The chain employs TRBV10-1 and TRBJ2-1, with TRBD1 identical over 8 bases. The length of the CDR3 is 16 residues. With 3 bases clipped from V and 1 base from J, the junction kept 5 bases outside the gene matches. Germline V lookup: CDR1 WNHNN, CDR2 SYGVQD (reference sequence). This CDR3 is CASSEPGGKSYNEQFF. The CDR3 nucleotides read TGCGCCAGCAGTGAACCAGGGGGCAAATCCTACAATGAGCAGTTCTTC.

The gene calls are TRBV27 and TRBJ2-6, with D unclear. V was clipped by 5 bases and J by 0 bases, with 8 bases between them. The CDR3 is 15 amino acids. Germline V gives CDR1 MNHEY, CDR2 SMNVEV (reference sequence). CDR3 in DNA: TGTGCCAGCAGTCCCCCCTCCTCTGGGGCCAACGTCCTGACTTTC. It encodes CASSPPSSGANVLTF.

V is TRBV9 and J is TRBJ2-1; D unclear. The CDR3 has 15 residues. V lost 0 bases and J lost 2, with 9 bases in between. CDR1 SGDLS and CDR2 YYNGEE come from the germline V gene. The CDR3 region has the DNA TGTGCCAGCAGCGTAGGGAGTCTAGCCTACAATGAGCAGTTCTTC. Translation gives CASSVGSLAYNEQFF. The whole variable domain, filled in from reference TRBV9 and TRBJ2-1, reads DSGVTQTPKHLITATGQRVTLRCSPRSGDLSVYWYQQSLDQGLQFLIQYYNGEERAKGNILERFSAQQFPDLHSELNLSSLELGDSALYFCASSVGSLAYNEQFFGPGTRLTVL.

The rearrangement joins TRBV2 to TRBJ2-7; no firm D call. The CDR3 length is 13 residues. CDR1 is SNHLY, CDR2 FYNNEI, per germline. The V end was cut by 3 bases, the J end by 0 bases, with 6 bases between. The CDR3 DNA reads as TGTGCCAGCAGTGAGGCTACCTCCTACGAGCAGTACTTC. Its protein is CASSEATSYEQYF.

CDR3 nucleotides: TGCGCCAGCAGCCAAAGCCCCAGCGGGATTCCCGAGCAGTACTTC. This sequence encodes CASSQSPSGIPEQYF. The genes are TRBV4-1 and TRBJ2-7; the match to TRBD2 covers 7 bases. V was clipped by 2 bases and J by 6 bases; unmatched bases: 10. This CDR3 contains 15 residues. Germline V lookup: CDR1 MGHRA, CDR2 YSYEKL.

V usage is TRBV11-2 and J usage is TRBJ2-7, with TRBD2 as a possible D gene (5 bases). The germline V and J ends were trimmed by 0 bases and 4 bases, with 13 bases remaining between them. Germline V CDR1 and CDR2: SGHAT, FQNNGV. CDR3 length: 15 amino acids. The CDR3 protein is CASSLEASPGYEQYF. CDR3 sequence (DNA): TGTGCCAGCAGCTTAGAGGCTAGCCCGGGATACGAGCAGTACTTC.

This clonotype was counted a single time. The V call is TRBV20-1, the J call TRBJ2-7, with 8 nucleotides matching TRBD1. The CDR3 runs to 15 residues. Germline V gene sequence: CDR1 DFQATT, CDR2 SNEGSKA (reference sequence). V shed 0 bases, J shed 6 bases, and the junction held 10 bases outside the gene matches. CDR3 loop: CSARDRTGFFPEQYF. CDR3 nucleotides: TGCAGTGCTAGAGATCGGACAGGGTTCTTTCCCGAGCAGTACTTC.